This T cell receptor (beta chain) was retrieved from a study of breast tumors, draining lymph nodes, adjacent tissues. TCRdb ran MiXCR on the multiplex PCR reads and lists one entry per CDR3 protein. The sample carries about 15,000 distinct CDR3 sequences, less than 70% recorded once. The CDR3 loop spans 13 amino acids. The V segment lost 8 bases and the J segment 7 bases; nucleotides outside the gene matches: 10. Germline V gives CDR1 WNHNN, CDR2 SYGVQD (reference sequence). Study-wide results and limits: Tumor TCR diversity was below lymph nodes but above nontumor tissue.

Regarding this clonotype: Its target is unknown.

The gene calls are TRBV10-1 and TRBJ2-7; 8 bases agree with TRBD1. The sequenced sample consisted of tumor-adjacent breast tissue. This clonotype was sampled from a female donor with breast cancer. Some clones in this sample may be carry-over from other donors' samples. CDR3 DNA sequence: TGCGCCAGCGGGGGACAGGTCTACGGGGAGCAGTACTTC. It yields the protein CASGGQVYGEQYF.